This T cell receptor (beta chain) was identified in a study of vaccination and CD4 T cells after COVID-19. Background on the study: Nasal swab PCR had detected SARS-CoV-2 in convalescent patients, ten or so mild and one severe.

V was cut by 0 bases and J by 5 bases, with 8 bases left in between. Germline CDR1 is LNHDA and CDR2 is SQIVND (reference sequence). The CDR3 contains 14 residues. As for time point: late sampling 161 to 241 days after vaccination in three convalescent patients. Treatment: 10-day PBMC culture with coronavirus spike peptide pools or control peptides (ViraFEST assay). Study outcomes and limitations: A comparatively limited set of convalescent patients was examined, with no early post-infection timepoints.

The assay that was used to sequence DNA from cultured CD4+ T cells was the Oncomine TCR Beta short-read assay. TCRdb redid the calling of the PCR reads with MiXCR, one entry per CDR3 protein. The sample includes around 23,000 distinct CDR3 sequences, less than 35% of them seen just once. As regards this clonotype: Its antigen is as yet unknown.

This chain links TRBV19 with TRBJ1-5; the D gene is possibly TRBD1 (6 bases). The source of this sequence is a human donor who had recovered from COVID-19. This specimen was CD4+ T cells from blood, cultured in vitro, taken about 7 months after SARS-CoV-2 vaccination. The CDR3 DNA sequence: TGTGCCAGTAGTATAGAGTGGACAGATCAGCCCCAGCATTTT. Translation: CASSIEWTDQPQHF.